This T cell receptor beta chain was captured in a study of shared clonotypes between healthy human individuals. Study outcomes and limitations: Naive CD4 clonotype sharing across several donors was 4.5% to 6%.

Naive CD8 cells were CD45RO-negative, positively selected for CCR7, excluding terminally differentiated effector memory CD45RA+ cells. The method was immunoSEQ multiplex PCR; TCRdb's version includes in-frame clones alone and lacks a portion of them. The sample yields roughly 2,000,000 clones, about 95% seen once. Comments on this clone: Its cognate antigen is unknown.

Material: naive CD8+ T cells sorted from blood. The receptor was isolated from a man aged 18 to 30 in good health.

CDR3: CASSGRGTYNEQFF. The CDR3 nucleotides are TGTGCCAGCAGTGGCCGCGGCACCTACAATGAGCAGTTCTTC. The gene calls are TRBV25-1 and TRBJ2-1, with D uncertain. The germline V gene has CDR1 MGHDK and CDR2 SYGVNS. This CDR3 comprises 14 residues. V was clipped by 4 bases and J by 2 bases, with 9 bases between them.